Sequencing of this T cell receptor beta chain was carried out in a study of blood T cell repertoires in COVID-19. Deletions cut 3 bases from V and 11 bases from J, with 8 bases between. Per the germline V gene, CDR1 is ENHRY and CDR2 is SYGVKD. CDR3 length: 11 amino acids. Produced via immunoSEQ multiplex PCR; TCRdb's table is partial and in-frame only. This table has roughly 140,000 clones, 80% to 90% appearing once. Specimen: peripheral blood. This clonotype originated in a woman aged 55-70 years with active COVID-19. The rearrangement links TRBV10-3 to TRBJ1-5; D unresolved. In nucleotides, the CDR3 is TGTGCCATCAGTGACGGGGAGGCCCAGCATTTT. Translating gives CAISDGEAQHF.